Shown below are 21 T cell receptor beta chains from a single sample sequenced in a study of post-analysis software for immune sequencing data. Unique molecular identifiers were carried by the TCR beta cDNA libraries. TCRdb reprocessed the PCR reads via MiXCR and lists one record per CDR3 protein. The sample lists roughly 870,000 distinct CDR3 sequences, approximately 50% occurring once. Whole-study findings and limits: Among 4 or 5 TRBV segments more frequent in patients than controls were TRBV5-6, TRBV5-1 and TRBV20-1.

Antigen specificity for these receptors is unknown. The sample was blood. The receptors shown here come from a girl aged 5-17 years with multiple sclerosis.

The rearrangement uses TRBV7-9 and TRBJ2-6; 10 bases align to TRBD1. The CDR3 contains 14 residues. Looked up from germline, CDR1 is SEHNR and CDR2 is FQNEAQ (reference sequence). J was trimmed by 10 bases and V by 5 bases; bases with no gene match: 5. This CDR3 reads CASSQDRGGNVLTF. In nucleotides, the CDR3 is TGTGCCAGCAGCCAGGACAGGGGGGGTAACGTCCTGACTTTC.

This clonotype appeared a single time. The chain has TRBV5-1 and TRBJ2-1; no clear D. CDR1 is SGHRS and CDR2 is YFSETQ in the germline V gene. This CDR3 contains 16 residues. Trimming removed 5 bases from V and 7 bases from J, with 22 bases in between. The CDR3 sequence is CASRKLGRGRHNEQFF. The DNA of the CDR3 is TGCGCCAGCAGAAAATTGGGTCGTGGTAGGCATAATGAGCAGTTCTTC.

The CDR3 DNA reads as TGTGCCAGCAGCTTAAACCCCCCGGGCAGGGCTACAGATACGCAGTATTTT. Translated: CASSLNPPGRATDTQYF. The chain is built from TRBV7-6 and TRBJ2-3; D possibly corresponds to TRBD1 (5 bases). This CDR3 is built from 17 residues. The V and J ends lost 2 bases and 3 bases respectively, with 18 bases between them. CDR1 is SGHVS and CDR2 is FNYEAQ in the germline V gene.

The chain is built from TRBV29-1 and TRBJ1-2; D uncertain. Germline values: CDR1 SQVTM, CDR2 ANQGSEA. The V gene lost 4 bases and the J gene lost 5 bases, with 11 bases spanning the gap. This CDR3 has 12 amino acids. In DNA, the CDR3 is TGCAGCGTTGGAAATCACCAGTATGGCTACACCTTC. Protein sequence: CSVGNHQYGYTF. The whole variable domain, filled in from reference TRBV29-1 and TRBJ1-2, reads SAVISQKPSRDICQRGTSLTIQCQVDSQVTMMFWYRQQPGQSLTLIATANQGSEATYESGFVIDKFPISRPNLTFSTLTVSNMSPEDSSIYLCSVGNHQYGYTFGSGTRLTVV.

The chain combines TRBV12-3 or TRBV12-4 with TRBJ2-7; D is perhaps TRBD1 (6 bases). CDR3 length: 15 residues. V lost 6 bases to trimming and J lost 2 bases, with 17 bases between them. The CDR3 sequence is CASSPILGAAYEQYF. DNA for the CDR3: TGTGCCAGCAGCCCAATCTTGGGGGCGGCCTACGAGCAGTACTTC.

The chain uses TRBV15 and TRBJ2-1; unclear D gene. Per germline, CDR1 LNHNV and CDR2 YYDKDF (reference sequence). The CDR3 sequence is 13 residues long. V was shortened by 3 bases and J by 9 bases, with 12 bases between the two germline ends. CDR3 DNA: TGTGCCACCAGCAGGGACCCCGCGAGTGAGCAGTTCTTC. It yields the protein CATSRDPASEQFF.

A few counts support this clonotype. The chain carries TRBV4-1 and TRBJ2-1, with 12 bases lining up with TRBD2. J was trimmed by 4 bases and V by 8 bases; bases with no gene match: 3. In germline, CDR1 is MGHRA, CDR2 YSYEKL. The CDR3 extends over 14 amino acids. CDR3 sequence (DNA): TGCGCCAGCGGGACTAGCGGGTATTACAATGAGCAGTTCTTC. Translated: CASGTSGYYNEQFF.

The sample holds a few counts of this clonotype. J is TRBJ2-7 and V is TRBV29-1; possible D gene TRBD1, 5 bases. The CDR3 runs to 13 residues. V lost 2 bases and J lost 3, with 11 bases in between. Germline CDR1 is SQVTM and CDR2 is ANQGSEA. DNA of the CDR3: TGCAGCGTTGAATTAGGGGCCGGCTACGAGCAGTACTTC. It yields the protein CSVELGAGYEQYF.

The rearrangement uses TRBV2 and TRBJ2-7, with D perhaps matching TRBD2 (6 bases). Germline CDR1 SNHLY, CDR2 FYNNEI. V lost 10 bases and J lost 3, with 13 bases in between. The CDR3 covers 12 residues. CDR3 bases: TGTGCCATCTTGGAGGGCCACTACGAGCAGTACTTC. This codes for CAILEGHYEQYF. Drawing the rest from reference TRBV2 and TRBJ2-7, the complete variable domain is EPEVTQTPSHQVTQMGQEVILRCVPISNHLYFYWYRQILGQKVEFLVSFYNNEISEKSEIFDDQFSVERPDGSNFTLKIRSTKLEDSAMYFCAILEGHYEQYFGPGTRLTVT.

The CDR3 sequence is CASSTTQQGAWETQYF. The CDR3 coding sequence is TGTGCCAGCAGTACCACTCAACAGGGGGCCTGGGAGACCCAGTACTTC. V and J are TRBV6-6 and TRBJ2-5, with TRBD1 matching over 9 bases. The CDR3 is 16 amino acids. Germline V gives CDR1 MNHNY, CDR2 SVGAGI (reference sequence). The ends lost 5 bases at V and 5 bases at J; junction bases unmatched: 12.

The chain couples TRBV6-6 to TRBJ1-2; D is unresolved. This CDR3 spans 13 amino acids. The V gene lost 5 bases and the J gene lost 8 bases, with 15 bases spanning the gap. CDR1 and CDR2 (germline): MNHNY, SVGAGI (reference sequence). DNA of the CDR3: TGTGCCAGCAGTCTACGTCAGGATCGGGGCTACACCTTC. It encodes CASSLRQDRGYTF.

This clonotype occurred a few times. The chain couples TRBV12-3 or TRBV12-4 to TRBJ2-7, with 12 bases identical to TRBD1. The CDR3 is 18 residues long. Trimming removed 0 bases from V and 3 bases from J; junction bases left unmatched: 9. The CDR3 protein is CASSLAGRGTGGHYEQYF. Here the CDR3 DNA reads TGTGCCAGCAGTTTAGCCGGGCGCGGGACAGGGGGCCACTACGAGCAGTACTTC.

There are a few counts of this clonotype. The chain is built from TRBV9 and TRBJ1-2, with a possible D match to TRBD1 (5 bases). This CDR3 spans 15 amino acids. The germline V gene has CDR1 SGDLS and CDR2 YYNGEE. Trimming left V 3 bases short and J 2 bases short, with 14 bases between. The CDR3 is CASSGTGDANYGYTF. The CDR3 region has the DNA TGTGCCAGCAGCGGGACCGGGGACGCCAACTATGGCTACACCTTC.

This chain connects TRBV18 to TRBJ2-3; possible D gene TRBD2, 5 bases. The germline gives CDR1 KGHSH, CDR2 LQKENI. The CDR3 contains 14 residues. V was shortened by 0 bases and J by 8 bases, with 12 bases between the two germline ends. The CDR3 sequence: CASSPPSGVGTQYF. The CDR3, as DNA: TGTGCCAGCTCACCACCGTCCGGGGTCGGTACGCAGTATTTT.

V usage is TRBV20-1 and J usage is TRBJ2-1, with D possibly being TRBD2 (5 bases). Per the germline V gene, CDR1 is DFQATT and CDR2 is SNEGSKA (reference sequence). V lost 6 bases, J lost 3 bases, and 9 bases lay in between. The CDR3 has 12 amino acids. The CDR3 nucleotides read TGCAGTGCCGCCCGGGGCTACAATGAGCAGTTCTTC. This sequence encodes CSAARGYNEQFF.

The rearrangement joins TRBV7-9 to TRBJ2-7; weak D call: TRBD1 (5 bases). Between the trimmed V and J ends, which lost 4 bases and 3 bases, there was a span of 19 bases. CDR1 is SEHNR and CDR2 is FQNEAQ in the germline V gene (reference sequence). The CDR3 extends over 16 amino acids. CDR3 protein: CASSSGLGANLYEQYF. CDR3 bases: TGTGCCAGCAGCTCCGGGCTAGGGGCGAACCTCTACGAGCAGTACTTC.

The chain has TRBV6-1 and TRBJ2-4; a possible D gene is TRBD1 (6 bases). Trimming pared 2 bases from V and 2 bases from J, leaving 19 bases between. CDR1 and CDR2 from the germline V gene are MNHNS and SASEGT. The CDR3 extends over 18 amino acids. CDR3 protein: CASSEFWDNFRTKNIQYF. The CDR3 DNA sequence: TGTGCCAGCAGTGAATTCTGGGACAACTTTAGAACCAAAAACATTCAGTACTTC.

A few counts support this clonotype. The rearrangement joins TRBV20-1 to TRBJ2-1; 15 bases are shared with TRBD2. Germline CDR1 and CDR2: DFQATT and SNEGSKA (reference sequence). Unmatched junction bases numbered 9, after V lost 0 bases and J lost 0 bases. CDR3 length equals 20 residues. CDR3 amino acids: CSARDSGTSGRRSSYNEQFF. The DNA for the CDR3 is TGCAGTGCTAGAGACTCCGGGACTAGCGGGAGGCGTTCCTCCTACAATGAGCAGTTCTTC.

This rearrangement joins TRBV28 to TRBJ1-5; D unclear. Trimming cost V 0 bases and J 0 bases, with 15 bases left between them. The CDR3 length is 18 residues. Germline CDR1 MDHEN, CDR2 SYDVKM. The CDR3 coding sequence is TGTGCCAGCAGTTTATGCACAGCGCAGATGTGTAGCAATCAGCCCCAGCATTTT. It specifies CASSLCTAQMCSNQPQHF.

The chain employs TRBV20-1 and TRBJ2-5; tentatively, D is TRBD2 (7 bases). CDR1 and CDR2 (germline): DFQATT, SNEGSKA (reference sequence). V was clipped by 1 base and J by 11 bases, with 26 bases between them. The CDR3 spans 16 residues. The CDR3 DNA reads TGCAGTGCTAGAGCCCTAGGAAACGAGCGGGACAATGAGCAGTACTTC. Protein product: CSARALGNERDNEQYF.

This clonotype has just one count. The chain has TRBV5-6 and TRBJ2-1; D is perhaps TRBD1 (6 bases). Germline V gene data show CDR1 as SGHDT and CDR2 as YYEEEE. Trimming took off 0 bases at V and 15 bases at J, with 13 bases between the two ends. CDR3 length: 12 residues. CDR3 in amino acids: CASSLAAGDRFF. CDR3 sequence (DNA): TGTGCCAGCAGCTTGGCCGCAGGGGATAGGTTCTTC.